Listed below are T cell receptor beta chains from one sample, sequenced in a study of cytomegalovirus exposure and HLA in healthy donors. Only in-frame clones appear in the TCRdb table, and some are missing; sequencing was by immunoSEQ multiplex PCR. The top ten hold around 8.8% of the sample, which has about 140,000 clones, 70% to 85% seen once. Input material: PBMCs. The source of these receptors is a woman aged 60-70 years in good health and CMV-seropositive. Both conserved end residues are part of each CDR3. Expanded clones are given a class, and other clones once, few, many or no size at all.

TRBV29-1,.,TRBJ2-1,14,CSVGTGGAYYEQFF
TRBV4-3,.,TRBJ2-3,16,CASSQNSLAGVDTQYF
TRBV10-3,.,TRBJ1-2,14,CAIRGTLDSYGYTF
TRBV30,.,TRBJ1-5,12,CAWSDSRGTQHF
TRBV6-5,.,TRBJ2-7,15,CASSPGTSETYEQYF
TRBV2,.,TRBJ2-2,16,CASMLAPGLDTGELFF
TRBV28,.,TRBJ2-7,14,CASSFQDRTYEQYF
TRBV9,.,TRBJ2-1,18,CASSVGLGAGQGRNEQFF
TRBV7-2,.,TRBJ2-7,15,CASSPGASGNYEQYF
TRBV7-2,.,TRBJ1-6,15,CASSLGSQTNSPLHF
TRBV5-1,once,.,14,CASSLIAGGYEQYF
TRBV29-1,few,TRBJ1-2,13,CSVRDDRGYGYTF
TRBV18,.,TRBJ1-2,16,CVSSLGQGAEGYGYTF
TRBV6-5,.,TRBJ1-1,14,CASSYSREGTEAFF
TRBV9,.,TRBJ2-3,13,CASSAPTSDTQYF
TRBV2,.,TRBJ2-1,17,CASSEVIVNLDYNEQFF
TRBV28,.,TRBJ1-5,16,CASSWGVSGDNQPQHF
TRBV7-2,.,TRBJ2-5,12,CASSLVGETQYF
TRBV13,.,TRBJ2-1,13,CASSFRGWNEQFF
TRBV23-1,.,.,16,CASSQCSGSWNYEQYF
TRBV5-1,.,TRBJ2-3,16,CASSPGQGIMTDTQYF
TRBV6-5,.,TRBJ2-4,11,CASSREGIQYF
TRBV10-1,.,TRBJ1-3,14,CASSGQGGENTIYF
TRBV7-8,.,TRBJ1-1,13,CASSLGSYTEAFF
TRBV2,few,TRBJ1-1,13,CASSDNRGTEAFF
TRBV6-5,.,TRBJ1-1,13,CASSWTGKAEAFF
TRBV10-1,once,TRBJ1-5,13,CASGWEGNQPQHF
TRBV28,.,TRBJ2-5,14,CASSLLAVGKTQYF
TRBV29-1,.,TRBJ2-7,13,CSARRGSSYEQYF
TRBV11-3,.,TRBJ2-5,17,CASSSGLAGGVQETQYF
TRBV6-6,.,TRBJ1-1,13,CASTEHRNTEAFF
TRBV7-3,.,TRBJ2-3,15,CASSLGSAGPDTQYF
TRBV6-1,.,TRBJ2-1,18,CASSEAVIRDRGLNEQFF
TRBV9,.,TRBJ2-7,15,CASSVAISGAYEQYF
TRBV28,.,TRBJ2-1,15,CASLYSGTAYNEQFF
TRBV28,.,TRBJ1-1,16,CASSSRDTGWDTEAFF
TRBV5-1,.,TRBJ2-7,16,CASSPLGPGVSYEQYF
TRBV6-5,.,TRBJ2-3,16,CASSYGSVVHEDTQYF
TRBV7-9,once,TRBJ2-1,14,CASSLVTPANEQFF
TRBV28,.,TRBJ2-7,14,CASSFGTGGREQYF
TRBV7-9,.,TRBJ2-1,16,CASSKTSGTGEREQFF
TRBV11-3,.,TRBJ1-1,14,CASSADRGYTEAFF
TRBV19,.,TRBJ1-4,13,CASSYSSLEKLFF
TRBV19,.,TRBJ2-2,17,CASSYARDSSNTGELFF
TRBV9,once,TRBJ1-2,16,CASSATTGEGNYGYTF
TRBV4-2,.,TRBJ2-3,16,CASSQEAPPRTDTQYF
TRBV7-2,.,TRBJ2-1,16,CASSPWTSGSKREQFF
TRBV4-1,.,TRBJ2-7,17,CASSQDPPGLLSYEQYF
TRBV28,.,TRBJ1-6,13,CASSLLGASPLHF
TRBV5-1,.,TRBJ1-3,16,CASSSAGHLSGNTIYF
TRBV20-1,.,TRBJ1-5,11,CSAGTRGPQHF
TRBV5-4,.,TRBJ1-2,16,CASSRLQDRGMYGYTF
TRBV28,.,TRBJ1-5,18,CASSFVISANNNNQPQHF
TRBV11-3,few,TRBJ1-1,14,CASRSRGLNTEAFF
TRBV27,.,TRBJ2-7,13,CASRDSLNYEQYF
TRBV4-2,.,TRBJ2-1,16,CASSQRPGEQSNEQFF
TRBV29-1,.,TRBJ1-1,12,CSVVSGEGEAFF
TRBV25-1,.,TRBJ2-1,15,CASSTGTSGSRSQFF
TRBV5-4,.,TRBJ2-3,13,CASSFRGTDTQYF